Shown below are 12 T cell receptor beta chains from a single sample sequenced in a study of shared clonotypes between healthy human individuals (dated by TCRdb to the early 2020s). To prepare the library, the immunoSEQ multiplex PCR assay was applied. This is the immuneACCESS table as TCRdb keeps it, with only in-frame sequences that have V and J called. A part of the clones is gone; compared with another copy, unresolved V genes explain less than half, and the rest is unexplained. The sample has around 2,000,000 clones on record, roughly 95% of them singletons. 1% to 1.5% of the sample is held by the ten biggest clonotypes. CD8 naive samples were obtained by positive selection for CCR7 among CD45RO-negative cells, yielding a CD45RA+CCR7+ population from which TemRA cells were excluded. What was sequenced was naive CD8+ T cells sorted from blood. This specimen's cell subset or site label, interpreted: CD45RA+CCR7+. The source of these receptors is a man aged 18 to 29 in good health.

V usage is TRBV9 and J usage is TRBJ1-2, with D maybe TRBD1 (6 bases). Trimming took off 4 bases at V and 5 bases at J, with 12 bases between the two ends. The CDR3 extends over 13 amino acids. In germline, CDR1 is SGDLS, CDR2 YYNGEE. The CDR3 nucleotides read TGTGCCAGCAGCTCTGACAGGTATTATGGCTACACCTTC. This codes for CASSSDRYYGYTF.

This clone was seen a single time. V is TRBV4-1 and J is TRBJ1-5; D might be TRBD1 (6 bases). The germline V gene encodes CDR1 MGHRA and CDR2 YSYEKL. Trimming left V 1 base short and J 3 bases short, with 10 bases between. CDR3 length equals 15 residues. The CDR3 protein is CASSQGGGLNQPQHF. Here the CDR3 DNA reads TGCGCCAGCAGCCAAGGAGGGGGTCTCAATCAGCCCCAGCATTTT.

Note on this clone: Relative to the germline gene, one junction end is altered; a read error may explain this. V usage is TRBV7-7 and J usage is TRBJ2-7; 9 bases agree with TRBD1. CDR3 size: 15 residues. The V gene's germline CDR1 is SSHAT and CDR2 FNYEAQ (reference sequence). The CDR3 DNA reads as TGTGCTAGCAGCTTAGGACAGGGGCCCTACTACGAGCAGTACTTC. Amino acids: CASSLGQGPYYEQYF.

V usage is TRBV7-8 and J usage is TRBJ1-1; possible D gene TRBD1, 6 bases. The CDR3 sequence is 16 residues long. Trimming stripped 2 bases from V and 0 bases from J, with 13 bases between. CDR1 and CDR2 from the germline V gene are SGHVS and FQNEAQ. This CDR3 reads CASSLHRESMNTEAFF. CDR3 in DNA: TGTGCCAGCAGCTTACACAGGGAGAGCATGAACACTGAAGCTTTCTTT.

The V and J genes are TRBV5-5 and TRBJ2-5, with D perhaps matching TRBD1 (6 bases). V lost 7 bases, J lost 4 bases, and 17 bases lay in between. CDR3 length equals 14 residues. The germline CDR1 and CDR2 sequences are SGHKS and YYEKEE (reference sequence). The chain's CDR3 is CASEIGTGRETQYF. The CDR3 bases are TGTGCCAGCGAGATAGGTACAGGGCGAGAGACCCAGTACTTC.

The chain couples TRBV7-6 to TRBJ2-1; 13 bases are shared with TRBD2. Losses at the gene ends were 1 base for V and 8 bases for J; bases not matched to a gene: 5. The CDR3 extends over 16 amino acids. Germline V gene sequence: CDR1 SGHVS, CDR2 FNYEAQ. CDR3 residues: CASSLDLLAGGYEQFF. The CDR3 nucleotides are TGTGCCAGCAGCTTAGATCTACTAGCGGGGGGGTATGAGCAGTTCTTC.

The rearrangement uses TRBV6-4 and TRBJ2-1; D remains ambiguous. The germline V gene has CDR1 MRHNA and CDR2 SNTAGT. The CDR3 consists of 13 residues. Trimming took 0 bases from V and 8 from J, leaving 8 bases between them. The CDR3 spells CASSDSKTYEQFF. In nucleotides, the CDR3 is TGTGCCAGCAGTGACTCGAAGACCTATGAGCAGTTCTTC.

V usage is TRBV6-6 and J usage is TRBJ2-7; 7 bases map to TRBD2. V gave up 2 bases and J gave up 3 bases; unmatched junction bases: 7. Germline CDR1 MNHNY, CDR2 SVGAGI (reference sequence). This CDR3 region has 15 residues. In DNA form, the CDR3 reads TGTGCCAGCAGTTACCCACCAGCGGGACTCTACGAGCAGTACTTC. Protein: CASSYPPAGLYEQYF.

The rearrangement uses TRBV23-1 and TRBJ2-7; 9 bases are a match to TRBD1. TRBV23-1 is treated as an ORF (open reading frame) with a function not yet certain. The trim removed 5 bases at V and 3 bases at J, leaving 5 bases unmatched. The CDR3 spans 14 residues. In DNA, the CDR3 is TGCGCCAGCAGTAATGGGACAGGGTTCTACGAGCAGTACTTC. This encodes CASSNGTGFYEQYF.

This chain joins TRBV4-1 and TRBJ2-1; 7 bases agree with TRBD2. The CDR3 extends over 15 amino acids. V shed 7 bases and J 1 base; nucleotides not matched to a gene: 7. Per germline, CDR1 MGHRA and CDR2 YSYEKL. CDR3 coding DNA: TGCGCCAGCAACCGCCCGGGGGGTTCCTACAATGAGCAGTTCTTC. Its translation: CASNRPGGSYNEQFF.

The V and J genes are TRBV5-1 and TRBJ2-7; D perhaps matches TRBD1 (5 bases). This CDR3 has 14 residues. Germline-derived CDR1 and CDR2 are SGHRS and YFSETQ. V shed 0 bases and J shed 0 bases, with 7 bases lying between them. The CDR3 loop reads CASSLDDSSYEQYF. The CDR3 DNA sequence: TGCGCCAGCAGCTTGGACGACAGCTCCTACGAGCAGTACTTC.

This clone was found once. The chain uses TRBV7-9 and TRBJ1-4, with D possibly being TRBD1 (5 bases). Trimming shortened V by 5 bases and J by 13 bases, and 17 bases separated the two germline ends. The CDR3 runs 13 residues. The germline CDR1 and CDR2 sequences are SEHNR and FQNEAQ (reference sequence). The CDR3 DNA reads TGTGCCAGCAGCAACCTGGGGGGAGGATTACTGTTTTTT. Encoded protein: CASSNLGGGLLFF. Looking up the rest from reference TRBV7-9 and TRBJ1-4 gives the full variable domain: DTGVSQNPRHKITKRGQNVTFRCDPISEHNRLYWYRQTLGQGPEFLTYFQNEAQLEKSRLLSDRFSAERPKGSFSTLEIQRTEQGDSAMYLCASSNLGGGLLFFGSGTQLSVL.